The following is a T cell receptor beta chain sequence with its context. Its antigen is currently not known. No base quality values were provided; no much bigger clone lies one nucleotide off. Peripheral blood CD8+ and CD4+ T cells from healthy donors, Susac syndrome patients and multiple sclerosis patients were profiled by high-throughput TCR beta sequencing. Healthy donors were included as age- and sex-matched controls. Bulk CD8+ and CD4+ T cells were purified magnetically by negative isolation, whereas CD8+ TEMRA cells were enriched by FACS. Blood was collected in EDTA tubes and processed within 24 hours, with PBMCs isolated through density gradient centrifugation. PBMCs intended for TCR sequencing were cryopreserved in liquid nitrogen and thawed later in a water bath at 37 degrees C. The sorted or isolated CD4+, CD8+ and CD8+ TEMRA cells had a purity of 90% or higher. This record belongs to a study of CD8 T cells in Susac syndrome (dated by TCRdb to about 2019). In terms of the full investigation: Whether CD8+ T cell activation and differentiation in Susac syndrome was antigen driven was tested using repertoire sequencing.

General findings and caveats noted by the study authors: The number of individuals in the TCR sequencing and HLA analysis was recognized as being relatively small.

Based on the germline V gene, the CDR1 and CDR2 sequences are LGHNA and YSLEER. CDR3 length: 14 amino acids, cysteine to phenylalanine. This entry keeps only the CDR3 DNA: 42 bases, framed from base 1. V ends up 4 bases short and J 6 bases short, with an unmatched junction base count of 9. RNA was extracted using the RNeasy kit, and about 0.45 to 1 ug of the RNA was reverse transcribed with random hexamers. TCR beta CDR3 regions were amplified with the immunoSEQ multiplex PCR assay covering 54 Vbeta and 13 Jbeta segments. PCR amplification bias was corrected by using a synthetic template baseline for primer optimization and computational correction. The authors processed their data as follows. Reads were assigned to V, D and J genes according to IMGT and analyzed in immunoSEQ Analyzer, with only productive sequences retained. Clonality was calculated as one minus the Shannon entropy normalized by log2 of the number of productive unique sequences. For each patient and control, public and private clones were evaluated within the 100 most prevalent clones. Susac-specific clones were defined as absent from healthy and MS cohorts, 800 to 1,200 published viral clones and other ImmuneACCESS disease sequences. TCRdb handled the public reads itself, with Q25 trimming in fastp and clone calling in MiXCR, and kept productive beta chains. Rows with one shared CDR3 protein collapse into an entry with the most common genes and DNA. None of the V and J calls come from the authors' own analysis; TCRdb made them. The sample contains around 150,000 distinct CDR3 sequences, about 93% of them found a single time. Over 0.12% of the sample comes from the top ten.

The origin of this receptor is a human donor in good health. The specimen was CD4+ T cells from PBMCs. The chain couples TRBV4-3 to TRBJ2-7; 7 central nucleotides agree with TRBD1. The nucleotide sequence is TGCGCCAGCAGCCTCGGTATGACAGGGACCGAGCAGTACTTC. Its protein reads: CASSLGMTGTEQYF.